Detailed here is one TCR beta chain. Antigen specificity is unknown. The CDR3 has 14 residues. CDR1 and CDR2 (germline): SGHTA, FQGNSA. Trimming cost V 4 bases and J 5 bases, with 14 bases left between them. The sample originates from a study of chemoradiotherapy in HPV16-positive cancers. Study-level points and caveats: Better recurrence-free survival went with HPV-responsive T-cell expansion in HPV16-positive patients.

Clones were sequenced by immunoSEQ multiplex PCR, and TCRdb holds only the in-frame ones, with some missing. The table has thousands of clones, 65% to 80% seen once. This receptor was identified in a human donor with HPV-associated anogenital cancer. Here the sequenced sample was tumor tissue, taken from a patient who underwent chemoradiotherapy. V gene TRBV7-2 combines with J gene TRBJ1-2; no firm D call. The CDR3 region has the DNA TGTGCCAGCAGCTCTCCAATTGCGCTATATGGCTACACCTTC. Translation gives CASSSPIALYGYTF.